This T cell receptor (beta chain) was profiled in a study of blood T cell repertoires in COVID-19. CDR3 size: 13 residues. V was clipped by 1 base and J by 1 base, with 5 bases between them. The V gene's germline CDR1 is SGHRS and CDR2 YFSETQ. Sequencing was performed with immunoSEQ multiplex PCR; in TCRdb, only in-frame clones are kept and a portion is missing. The profile covers 250,000 or so clones, with around 90% appearing a single time and around 5% taken by the ten largest. Sequences were obtained from peripheral blood. The source of this sequence is a woman aged 55-70 years with COVID-19, enrolled during active disease. V usage is TRBV5-1 and J usage is TRBJ2-5; D unresolved. The CDR3 reads CASSLSVQETQYF. The DNA of the CDR3 is TGCGCCAGCAGCTTGTCGGTCCAAGAGACCCAGTACTTC. The variable domain in full, with the rest retrieved from reference TRBV5-1 and TRBJ2-5, is KAGVTQTPRYLIKTRGQQVTLSCSPISGHRSVSWYQQTPGQGLQFLFEYFSETQRNKGNFPGRFSGRQFSNSRSEMNVSTLELGDSALYLCASSLSVQETQYFGPGTRLLVL.